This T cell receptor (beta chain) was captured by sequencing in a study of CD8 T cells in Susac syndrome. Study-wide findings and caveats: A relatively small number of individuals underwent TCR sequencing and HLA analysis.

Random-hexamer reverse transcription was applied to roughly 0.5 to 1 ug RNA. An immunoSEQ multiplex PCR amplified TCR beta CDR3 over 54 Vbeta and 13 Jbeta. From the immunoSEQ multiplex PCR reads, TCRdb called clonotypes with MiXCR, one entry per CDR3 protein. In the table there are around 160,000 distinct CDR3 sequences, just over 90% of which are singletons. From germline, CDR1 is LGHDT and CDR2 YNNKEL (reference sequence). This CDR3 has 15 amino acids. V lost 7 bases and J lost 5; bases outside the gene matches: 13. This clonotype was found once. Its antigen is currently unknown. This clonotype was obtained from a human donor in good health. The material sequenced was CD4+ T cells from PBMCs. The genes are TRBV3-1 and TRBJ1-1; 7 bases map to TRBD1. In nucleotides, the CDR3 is TGTGCCAGCACCTCCTTCTCCAGGGGGGAGACTGAAGCTTTCTTT. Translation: CASTSFSRGETEAFF. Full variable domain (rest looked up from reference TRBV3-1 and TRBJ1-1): DTAVSQTPKYLVTQMGNDKSIKCEQNLGHDTMYWYKQDSKKFLKIMFSYNNKELIINETVPNRFSPKSPDKAHLNLHINSLELGDSAVYFCASTSFSRGETEAFFGQGTRLTVV.